These T cell receptor beta chains were read from a single sample in a study of CD8 T cells in ankylosing spondylitis. A single record per CDR3 protein comes from TCRdb applying MiXCR to the 5' RACE reads. The data show over 100,000 distinct CDR3 sequences, with around 7% seen just once and 10% to 15% held by the top ten. What was sequenced was blood, either unsorted or a sorted T cell fraction (not recorded which). The origin of the receptors is a male donor with ankylosing spondylitis or in good health (not recorded which). CDR3s include the opening cysteine and the closing phenylalanine or tryptophan. A D gene is named only where the DNA matches it firmly. Clone sizes are given selectively: once, few, many, or a class where the clone is expanded.

j_call: TRBJ2-3; clone_size: many; v_call: TRBV12-3/TRBV12-4; d_call: -; cdr3_nt: TGTGCCAGCAGTTTAGATAGGGTAGAAGCGCAGTATTTT; cdr3_aa: CASSLDRVEAQYF
j_call: TRBJ2-7; clone_size: few; v_call: TRBV12-3/TRBV12-4; d_call: -; cdr3_nt: TGTGCCAGCAGTTTATTGCGAGGGAACGAGCAGTACTTC; cdr3_aa: CASSLLRGNEQYF
j_call: TRBJ2-5; clone_size: many; v_call: TRBV28; d_call: -; cdr3_nt: TGTGCCAGCAGCCGAACAGGGACCCAAGAGACCCAGTACTTC; cdr3_aa: CASSRTGTQETQYF
j_call: TRBJ1-2; clone_size: many; v_call: TRBV20-1; d_call: -; cdr3_nt: TGCAGTGCTAGAGCGGGGAGTGGCTACACCTTC; cdr3_aa: CSARAGSGYTF
j_call: TRBJ2-1; clone_size: many; v_call: TRBV10-3; d_call: -; cdr3_nt: TGTGCCATCAGTGATCTCAAGAGCTCCTACAATGAGCAGTTCTTC; cdr3_aa: CAISDLKSSYNEQFF
j_call: TRBJ2-7; clone_size: many; v_call: TRBV20-1; d_call: -; cdr3_nt: TGCAGTGGGACTCCCCTGACTGGCTCCTACGAGCAGTACTTC; cdr3_aa: CSGTPLTGSYEQYF
j_call: TRBJ2-1; clone_size: many; v_call: TRBV20-1; d_call: TRBD2; cdr3_nt: TGCAGTGCTAGAGTGAGTAGCGGGGGGGCCATCGCCTACAATGAGCAGTTCTTC; cdr3_aa: CSARVSSGGAIAYNEQFF
j_call: TRBJ2-7; clone_size: many; v_call: TRBV7-2; d_call: TRBD1; cdr3_nt: TGTGCCAGCAGCCAAGACAGGGTGTCCGTCGAGCAGTACTTC; cdr3_aa: CASSQDRVSVEQYF
j_call: TRBJ2-1; clone_size: many; v_call: TRBV29-1; d_call: TRBD1; cdr3_nt: TGCAGCGTGCCTACCGGGACAGGGTTCAATGAGCAGTTCTTC; cdr3_aa: CSVPTGTGFNEQFF
j_call: TRBJ1-5; clone_size: many; v_call: TRBV5-5; d_call: TRBD1; cdr3_nt: TGTGCCAGCAGCTGGGGACAGGGCAATCAGCCCCAGCATTTT; cdr3_aa: CASSWGQGNQPQHF
j_call: TRBJ2-6; clone_size: many; v_call: TRBV12-3/TRBV12-4; d_call: -; cdr3_nt: TGTGCCAGCAGTTTACTGGGCTCTGGGGCCAACGTCCTGACTTTC; cdr3_aa: CASSLLGSGANVLTF
j_call: TRBJ2-7; clone_size: many; v_call: TRBV29-1; d_call: -; cdr3_nt: TGCAGCGTTGGGGGTGACTACGAGCAGTACTTC; cdr3_aa: CSVGGDYEQYF
j_call: TRBJ2-7; clone_size: many; v_call: TRBV5-6; d_call: -; cdr3_nt: TGTGCCAGCAGCCCACAGGGTATCTACCCCTACGAGCAGTACTTC; cdr3_aa: CASSPQGIYPYEQYF
j_call: TRBJ2-3; clone_size: many; v_call: TRBV7-9; d_call: -; cdr3_nt: TGTGCCAGCAGCTTAGTTAGCGGTCTCACAGATACGCAGTATTTT; cdr3_aa: CASSLVSGLTDTQYF
j_call: TRBJ1-2; clone_size: many; v_call: TRBV6-1; d_call: TRBD1; cdr3_nt: TGTGCCAGCAGCCGCGAGGGACAGTCCTATGGCTACACCTTC; cdr3_aa: CASSREGQSYGYTF
j_call: TRBJ2-1; clone_size: many; v_call: TRBV25-1; d_call: -; cdr3_nt: TGTGCCAGCAGTGAGCTCGGCCTCAAGGAGAATGAGCAGTTCTTC; cdr3_aa: CASSELGLKENEQFF
j_call: TRBJ1-4; clone_size: many; v_call: TRBV20-1; d_call: TRBD1; cdr3_nt: TGCAGTGCCGAACGGGACAGCTCGGAAAAACTGTTTTTT; cdr3_aa: CSAERDSSEKLFF
j_call: TRBJ2-1; clone_size: many; v_call: TRBV5-1; d_call: -; cdr3_nt: TGCGCCAGCAGCTTGGTCGGGGAACTCGAGCAGTTCTTC; cdr3_aa: CASSLVGELEQFF
j_call: TRBJ1-2; clone_size: few; v_call: TRBV5-1; d_call: TRBD1; cdr3_nt: TGCGCCAGCAGCTTGGCGGGGGCAGGGGGACTTAACTATGGCTACACCTTC; cdr3_aa: CASSLAGAGGLNYGYTF
j_call: TRBJ2-7; clone_size: many; v_call: TRBV3-1; d_call: TRBD1; cdr3_nt: TGTGCCAGCAGCCGAAAACCGGGACAGGGTTCCTACGAGCAGTACTTC; cdr3_aa: CASSRKPGQGSYEQYF
j_call: TRBJ1-3; clone_size: many; v_call: TRBV6-6; d_call: -; cdr3_nt: TGTGCCAGCAGCCTTTTCTCTGGAAACACCATATATTTT; cdr3_aa: CASSLFSGNTIYF
j_call: TRBJ2-6; clone_size: many; v_call: TRBV2; d_call: TRBD1; cdr3_nt: TGTGCCAGCAGCACAGGGGGAACCGGGGCCAACGTCCTGACTTTC; cdr3_aa: CASSTGGTGANVLTF
j_call: TRBJ1-6; clone_size: many; v_call: TRBV10-3; d_call: -; cdr3_nt: TGTGCCATCAGTTACATGGCGGATTCACCCCTCCACTTT; cdr3_aa: CAISYMADSPLHF
j_call: TRBJ2-5; clone_size: many; v_call: TRBV5-1; d_call: -; cdr3_nt: TGCGCCAGCAGAAGTGGTTGGGAAGAGACCCAGTACTTC; cdr3_aa: CASRSGWEETQYF
j_call: TRBJ2-5; clone_size: many; v_call: TRBV29-1; d_call: TRBD1; cdr3_nt: TGCAGCGCCGAAGACAGGGCCCAAGAGACCCAGTACTTC; cdr3_aa: CSAEDRAQETQYF
j_call: TRBJ1-5; clone_size: many; v_call: TRBV7-6; d_call: -; cdr3_nt: TGTGCCAGCAGCCAAGGGGGGGCATTTCAGCCCCAGCATTTT; cdr3_aa: CASSQGGAFQPQHF
j_call: TRBJ2-7; clone_size: many; v_call: TRBV12-3/TRBV12-4; d_call: -; cdr3_nt: TGTGCCAGCCGAGGCCAGGGGGGAGCCTACGAGCAGTACTTC; cdr3_aa: CASRGQGGAYEQYF
j_call: TRBJ2-5; clone_size: -; v_call: TRBV5-1; d_call: -; cdr3_nt: TGCGCCAGCAGCCCGGTGGACCAGAAAGAGACCCAGTACTTC; cdr3_aa: CASSPVDQKETQYF
j_call: TRBJ1-5; clone_size: -; v_call: TRBV29-1; d_call: -; cdr3_nt: TGCAGCGTTGGACAGGCTGATCAGCCCCAGCATTTT; cdr3_aa: CSVGQADQPQHF